Below, 25 T cell receptor beta chains from the same sample are listed, as sequenced in a study of blood T cell repertoires in COVID-19. The data were produced by immunoSEQ multiplex PCR, yet TCRdb's version contains in-frame clones alone and is incomplete. The data hold 110,000 to 150,000 clones, with about 89% observed a single time. The sample taken for sequencing was PBMCs or T cells enriched from blood (not recorded which). Receptors were obtained from a man between 60 and 75 years old who had recovered from COVID-19.

The rearrangement joins TRBV27 to TRBJ2-7; 11 nucleotides align to TRBD2. The CDR3 consists of 14 residues. Germline V gives CDR1 MNHEY, CDR2 SMNVEV (reference sequence). The trim removed 6 bases at V and 7 bases at J, leaving 8 bases unmatched. CDR3 sequence reads: CASSLSTSGVEQYF. As DNA, the CDR3 is TGTGCCAGCAGCCTCTCGACTAGCGGGGTGGAGCAGTACTTC.

This chain links TRBV19 with TRBJ2-7, with D uncertain. The CDR3 sequence is 12 residues long. Trimming took 3 bases from V and 6 from J, leaving 9 bases between them. Germline CDR1 is LNHDA and CDR2 is SQIVND (reference sequence). The CDR3: CASSIEHGEQYF. The DNA of the CDR3 is TGTGCCAGTAGTATTGAGCATGGCGAGCAGTACTTC.

The rearrangement uses TRBV7-6 and TRBJ2-3; the D gene is possibly TRBD1 (6 bases). The V end lost 1 base, the J end lost 2 bases, and 10 bases lay between the germline ends. Germline lookup yields CDR1 SGHVS and CDR2 FNYEAQ. The CDR3 is 15 residues long. The CDR3 region is CASSLVDSSTDTQYF. CDR3 bases: TGTGCCAGCAGCTTAGTGGACAGTTCCACAGATACGCAGTATTTT.

The table lists this clone with a count of one. The CDR3 region is CASSHRLADYNEQFF. The CDR3 DNA is TGTGCCAGCAGCCACCGACTAGCGGACTACAATGAGCAGTTCTTC. J is TRBJ2-1 and V is TRBV4-2, with 9 bases aligning to TRBD2. Germline V gene lookup returns CDR1 LGHNA and CDR2 YNFKEQ. The CDR3 has 15 residues. V shed 3 bases and J 3 bases; nucleotides not matched to a gene: 3.

V and J are TRBV18 and TRBJ2-1; the D gene is possibly TRBD2 (6 bases). Germline assignment: CDR1 KGHSH and CDR2 LQKENI. Deletions cut 6 bases from V and 15 bases from J, with 18 bases between. The CDR3 runs to 12 residues. CDR3 DNA: TGTGCCAGCTCCGACCCAGGCGGGACGGGGTTCTTC. Translated: CASSDPGGTGFF.

V is TRBV5-1 and J is TRBJ1-2, with 7 bases aligning to TRBD1. The CDR3 totals 14 residues. Germline loops: CDR1 SGHRS, CDR2 YFSETQ. The J segment lost 6 bases and the V segment lost 4 bases, leaving 9 bases of the junction unmatched. CDR3 sequence (DNA): TGCGCCAGCAGCGCGCAAACAGGGGTGGATGGCTACACCTTC. It encodes CASSAQTGVDGYTF.

The rearrangement links TRBV27 to TRBJ2-7; the match to TRBD1 covers 7 bases. Germline CDR1 reads MNHEY; CDR2 reads SMNVEV (reference sequence). Germline trimming cut 3 bases from V and 3 bases from J; bases unmatched to any gene: 5. The CDR3 has 14 amino acids. CDR3 sequence: CASSLTGSGYEQYF. The CDR3 DNA reads as TGTGCCAGCAGTTTGACAGGGTCTGGCTACGAGCAGTACTTC.

The CDR3, as DNA: TGTGCCAGCAGTTACTCCCAACAGGGGGCTTACGAGCAGTACTTC. Amino acid sequence: CASSYSQQGAYEQYF. The rearrangement uses TRBV6-5 and TRBJ2-7; TRBD1 aligns across 9 bases. The CDR3 spans 15 residues. With V trimmed by 0 bases and J by 4 bases, 4 bases remained unmatched. CDR1 and CDR2 (germline): MNHEY, SVGAGI.

This chain uses TRBV27 with TRBJ2-1; 9 nucleotides match TRBD2. Germline V gene lookup returns CDR1 MNHEY and CDR2 SMNVEV (reference sequence). Trimming took 3 bases from V and 10 from J; bases not matched to a gene: 16. The CDR3 covers 17 residues. The CDR3 DNA sequence: TGTGCCAGCAGTTTCTGGCGTAGCGGGAGCAACTTCCGGGAGCAGTTCTTC. Protein: CASSFWRSGSNFREQFF.

This clone has more than one count but fewer than ten. J is TRBJ2-7 and V is TRBV30; 8 bases fit TRBD1. The V gene's germline CDR1 is GTSNPN and CDR2 SVGIG (reference sequence). With 3 bases clipped from V and 3 bases from J, the junction kept 1 base outside the gene matches. The CDR3 length is 12 residues. The CDR3 spells CAWRDRDYEQYF. The CDR3 DNA reads TGTGCCTGGAGGGACAGGGACTACGAGCAGTACTTC. Together with reference TRBV30 and TRBJ2-7, the CDR3 gives the full variable domain: SQTIHQWPATLVQPVGSPLSLECTVEGTSNPNLYWYRQAAGRGLQLLFYSVGIGQISSEVPQNLSASRPQDRQFILSSKKLLLSDSGFYLCAWRDRDYEQYFGPGTRLTVT.

This clone came up a few times. The chain couples TRBV6-5 to TRBJ1-5, with 9 nucleotides matching TRBD1. The CDR3 runs to 14 residues. CDR1 and CDR2 from the germline V gene are MNHEY and SVGAGI. With 5 bases clipped from V and 12 bases from J, the junction kept 11 bases outside the gene matches. The CDR3 DNA follows: TGTGCCAGCAGTCGGGACAGGGCCCTACGTGTCCAGCATTTT. The encoded protein is CASSRDRALRVQHF.

This sequence joins TRBV5-1 and TRBJ2-3; 10 nucleotides match TRBD2. V lost 1 base to trimming and J lost 0 bases; unmatched junction nucleotides: 5. Per germline, CDR1 SGHRS and CDR2 YFSETQ. The CDR3 loop spans 17 amino acids. CDR3 loop: CASSLRVAGGSTDTQYF. The DNA of the CDR3 is TGCGCCAGCAGCTTGAGAGTAGCGGGGGGCAGCACAGATACGCAGTATTTT.

This clone has a count of ten or more. The chain couples TRBV19 to TRBJ1-5; 7 bases align to TRBD1. The CDR3 runs 14 residues. J was trimmed by 6 bases and V by 6 bases; bases with no gene match: 8. CDR1 and CDR2 from the germline V gene are LNHDA and SQIVND (reference sequence). CDR3 nucleotide sequence: TGTGCCAGTAGAATAACAGGGGTAGCTCAGCCCCAGCATTTT. Translated, it gives CASRITGVAQPQHF.

As for this clone: Other DNA sequences in this specimen translate into the identical CDR3. The chain links TRBV19 to TRBJ1-4; the match to TRBD1 covers 7 bases. The CDR3 spans 15 residues. The V gene's germline CDR1 is LNHDA and CDR2 SQIVND (reference sequence). V lost 4 bases and J lost 2; bases outside the gene matches: 4. The CDR3 DNA reads as TGTGCCAGTAGTAGGGGGACAGCCACTAATGAAAAACTGTTTTTT. Its translation is CASSRGTATNEKLFF.

The rearrangement joins TRBV7-9 to TRBJ1-1; D may be TRBD1 (6 bases). Germline CDR1 SEHNR, CDR2 FQNEAQ (reference sequence). The CDR3 is 13 residues long. Trimming shortened V by 3 bases and J by 2 bases, and 7 bases separated the two germline ends. The CDR3 coding sequence is TGTGCCAGCAGCTTTGGGACAAACACTGAAGCTTTCTTT. Encoded protein: CASSFGTNTEAFF. Full variable domain (missing parts from reference TRBV7-9 and TRBJ1-1): DTGVSQNPRHKITKRGQNVTFRCDPISEHNRLYWYRQTLGQGPEFLTYFQNEAQLEKSRLLSDRFSAERPKGSFSTLEIQRTEQGDSAMYLCASSFGTNTEAFFGQGTRLTVV.

The rearrangement joins TRBV9 to TRBJ2-1; 8 bases line up with TRBD2. V shed 3 bases and J 4 bases; nucleotides not matched to a gene: 6. CDR3 size: 15 residues. The germline CDR1 and CDR2 sequences are SGDLS and YYNGEE. The CDR3: CASSERLAPYNEQFF. In DNA, the CDR3 is TGTGCCAGCAGCGAGCGACTAGCGCCTTACAATGAGCAGTTCTTC.

J is TRBJ2-6 and V is TRBV27; 9 nucleotides match TRBD1. Germline assignment: CDR1 MNHEY and CDR2 SMNVEV (reference sequence). The CDR3 has 17 amino acids. V dropped 5 bases and J dropped 0; count of bases not matched to a gene: 5. CDR3 residues: CASSPRTGVSGANVLTF. The CDR3 DNA follows: TGTGCCAGCAGTCCGCGGACAGGGGTCTCTGGGGCCAACGTCCTGACTTTC.

The chain combines TRBV27 with TRBJ2-7; tentatively, D is TRBD1 (6 bases). V lost 10 bases to trimming and J lost 7 bases, with 17 bases between them. In germline, CDR1 is MNHEY, CDR2 SMNVEV (reference sequence). The CDR3 runs to 12 residues. The CDR3 spells CATRDTAREQYF. CDR3 bases: TGTGCCACCAGGGACACCGCTCGAGAGCAGTACTTC.

The rearrangement links TRBV28 to TRBJ2-4; TRBD2 is a possible D gene (6 bases). This CDR3 comprises 15 residues. Germline CDR1 MDHEN, CDR2 SYDVKM. V was clipped by 3 bases and J by 0 bases, with 9 bases between them. The CDR3 spells CASSFQAGAKNIQYF. Written as DNA, the CDR3 is TGTGCCAGCAGTTTCCAAGCGGGAGCCAAAAACATTCAGTACTTC.

The chain links TRBV11-2 to TRBJ2-1; 13 bases line up with TRBD2. The CDR3 length is 13 residues. Germline-derived CDR1 and CDR2 are SGHAT and FQNNGV. J was trimmed by 6 bases and V by 8 bases; bases with no gene match: 1. This chain's CDR3 is CASGLAGVNEQFF. Written as DNA, the CDR3 is TGTGCCAGCGGACTAGCGGGAGTCAATGAGCAGTTCTTC.

The chain couples TRBV4-2 to TRBJ2-2, with 11 bases aligning to TRBD2. Germline V CDR1 and CDR2: LGHNA, YNFKEQ. J lost 4 bases, V lost 0 bases, and 4 bases had no gene match. CDR3 size: 17 residues. The CDR3, as DNA: TGTGCCAGCAGCCAAGAGGCAACTAGCGGGAGCACCGGGGAGCTGTTTTTT. The encoded protein is CASSQEATSGSTGELFF.

The chain couples TRBV28 to TRBJ2-2; D is perhaps TRBD2 (6 bases). Germline V gene data show CDR1 as MDHEN and CDR2 as SYDVKM. The CDR3 runs 14 residues. Trimming pared 8 bases from V and 5 bases from J, leaving 15 bases between. The CDR3 nucleotides are TGTGCCAGCCACAAAACCGGAGGGACCGGGGAGCTGTTTTTT. Encoded protein: CASHKTGGTGELFF.

The chain couples TRBV6-1 to TRBJ2-2; TRBD2 aligns across 8 bases. The CDR3 has 16 amino acids. Unmatched junction bases numbered 8, after V lost 2 bases and J lost 6 bases. Germline V gives CDR1 MNHNS, CDR2 SASEGT. The CDR3 DNA is TGTGCCAGCAGTGAACTCGGGGGGGCGTTCGCCGGGGAGCTGTTTTTT. This translates into CASSELGGAFAGELFF.

This rearrangement joins TRBV5-1 to TRBJ1-5; D unclear. This CDR3 region has 14 residues. V lost 4 bases to trimming and J lost 1 base, with 9 bases between them. Looked up from germline, CDR1 is SGHRS and CDR2 is YFSETQ. The CDR3 nucleotides read TGCGCCAGCAGCGTAGACACCAGCAATCAGCCCCAGCATTTT. Translating it yields CASSVDTSNQPQHF.

The genes are TRBV6-4 and TRBJ2-3, with 8 bases identical to TRBD1. Per the germline V gene, CDR1 is MRHNA and CDR2 is SNTAGT. This CDR3 has 14 amino acids. V trimming: 6 bases; J trimming: 6 bases; junction bases outside the gene matches: 8. CDR3 amino acids: CASRMDRAGDTQYF. The CDR3 bases are TGTGCCAGCAGGATGGACAGGGCGGGGGATACGCAGTATTTT.